The 32 T cell receptor beta chains presented below share a single source sample, sequenced in a study of a mutant IDH1 vaccine in newly diagnosed glioma. Their specific antigens are unknown. Sequencing used immunoSEQ multiplex PCR; TCRdb keeps in-frame clones, though not all of them. The sample has some 60,000 clones, 70% to 90% seen once. The time point was: week 35, safety follow-up. What each vaccine dose contained was 300 ug of mutant IDH1 20-mer peptide, accompanied by topical imiquimod. Sequenced here: PBMCs, sampled from a glioma patient whose treatment included an IDH1 peptide vaccine. Receptors originate from a man aged 40-55 years with glioma.

The chain carries TRBV5-8 and TRBJ2-1; 10 bases align to TRBD2. The CDR3 is 15 residues long. With V trimmed by 0 bases and J by 3 bases, 0 bases remained unmatched. CDR1 and CDR2 (germline): SGHTS, YDEGEE. In DNA, the CDR3 is TGTGCCAGCAGCTTGGGGACTAGCGGCTACAATGAGCAGTTCTTC. Translating gives CASSLGTSGYNEQFF.

The chain joins TRBV7-2 to TRBJ2-1, with a possible D match to TRBD2 (6 bases). The germline CDR1 and CDR2 sequences are SGHTA and FQGNSA. The CDR3 has 14 residues. Trimming took off 4 bases at V and 5 bases at J, with 12 bases between the two ends. The CDR3: CASSSRGLDNEQFF. In DNA form, the CDR3 reads TGTGCCAGCAGCTCGCGGGGACTCGACAATGAGCAGTTCTTC.

CDR3 in DNA: TGTGCCAGCAGCGCCTTGGGGGGGACAGATACGCAGTATTTT. Translating gives CASSALGGTDTQYF. The V gene is TRBV7-8, the J gene TRBJ2-3; 7 positions agree with TRBD2. Germline V gives CDR1 SGHVS, CDR2 FQNEAQ. The CDR3 spans 14 residues. J was trimmed by 3 bases and V by 5 bases; bases with no gene match: 5.

The CDR3 spells CASSLGGRNINEKLFF. The CDR3 DNA reads TGTGCCAGCAGCTTGGGTGGCAGGAACATCAATGAAAAACTGTTTTTT. This rearrangement joins TRBV5-4 to TRBJ1-4; D gene uncertain. The length of the CDR3 is 16 residues. Trimming took off 0 bases at V and 5 bases at J, with 14 bases between the two ends. The germline CDR1 and CDR2 sequences are SGHNT and YYREEE (reference sequence).

This clone turned up a few times. The V call is TRBV6-1, the J call TRBJ2-3; D is undetermined. The germline V gene has CDR1 MNHNS and CDR2 SASEGT. Between the trimmed V and J ends, which lost 8 bases and 3 bases, there was a span of 12 bases. The CDR3 spans 13 residues. The CDR3 nucleotides read TGTGCCAGCGGGCGGTCCCGGACAGATACGCAGTATTTT. This gives the protein CASGRSRTDTQYF.

This chain connects TRBV2 to TRBJ2-7, with D perhaps matching TRBD1 (6 bases). Per germline, CDR1 SNHLY and CDR2 FYNNEI. V was shortened by 6 bases and J by 3 bases, with 15 bases between the two germline ends. CDR3 length equals 14 residues. CDR3 sequence: CASRVRGYFYEQYF. In nucleotides, the CDR3 is TGTGCCAGCAGGGTCAGGGGCTACTTCTACGAGCAGTACTTC. The full variable domain, with the rest looked up from reference TRBV2 and TRBJ2-7, is EPEVTQTPSHQVTQMGQEVILRCVPISNHLYFYWYRQILGQKVEFLVSFYNNEISEKSEIFDDQFSVERPDGSNFTLKIRSTKLEDSAMYFCASRVRGYFYEQYFGPGTRLTVT.

CDR3 in DNA: TGTGCCAGTAGTAGGGGAGCTGGTAGGGAGACCCAGTACTTC. It is translated as CASSRGAGRETQYF. The rearrangement links TRBV19 to TRBJ2-5; TRBD2 might be the D (5 bases). The CDR3 sequence is 14 residues long. Germline assignment: CDR1 LNHDA and CDR2 SQIVND (reference sequence). Trimming cost V 4 bases and J 5 bases, with 14 bases left between them.

V usage is TRBV14 and J usage is TRBJ2-2; TRBD2 might be the D (5 bases). Trimming removed 4 bases at V and 2 bases at J, with 8 bases between. The CDR3 has 14 residues. CDR1 and CDR2 from the germline V gene are SGHDN and FVKESK. The CDR3 DNA follows: TGTGCCAGCAGCCCCACTAGAAACACCGGGGAGCTGTTTTTT. It is translated as CASSPTRNTGELFF.

V and J are TRBV7-9 and TRBJ1-1; 7 bases map to TRBD1. V was clipped by 1 base and J by 4 bases; unmatched bases: 15. There are 18 residues in the CDR3. Germline CDR1 SEHNR, CDR2 FQNEAQ (reference sequence). CDR3 amino acids: CASSLGGWRGRFRTEAFF. The CDR3 nucleotides are TGTGCCAGCAGCTTAGGAGGTTGGAGGGGGCGGTTTCGCACTGAAGCTTTCTTT.

V and J are TRBV4-1 and TRBJ2-3, with D perhaps matching TRBD2 (6 bases). The V end was cut by 4 bases, the J end by 2 bases, with 19 bases between. This CDR3 contains 17 residues. CDR1 is MGHRA, CDR2 YSYEKL, per germline. The CDR3 loop is CASSPTAGPRNTDTQYF. The CDR3 DNA is TGCGCCAGCAGCCCAACCGCGGGGCCAAGGAACACAGATACGCAGTATTTT.

The chain combines TRBV2 with TRBJ2-7, with D possibly being TRBD2 (6 bases). The CDR3 is 13 residues long. Per the germline V gene, CDR1 is SNHLY and CDR2 is FYNNEI. Trimming cost V 9 bases and J 7 bases, with 19 bases left between them. CDR3 nucleotides: TGTGCCAGTTCCGGCCAACAGGCGGGGGAGCAGTACTTC. Translating it yields CASSGQQAGEQYF.

This clone was observed a few times. The chain uses TRBV7-2 and TRBJ2-3; the match to TRBD1 covers 10 bases. Germline-derived CDR1 and CDR2 are SGHTA and FQGNSA. The CDR3 covers 14 residues. V gave up 4 bases and J gave up 6 bases; unmatched junction bases: 4. The CDR3 DNA reads as TGTGCCAGCAGCTGGGGGACAGGGGCGGATACGCAGTATTTT. Residues: CASSWGTGADTQYF. The full variable domain, in which reference TRBV7-2 and TRBJ2-3 provide the parts outside the CDR3, is GAGVSQSPSNKVTEKGKDVELRCDPISGHTALYWYRQSLGQGLEFLIYFQGNSAPDKSGLPSDRFSAERTGGSVSTLTIQRTQQEDSAVYLCASSWGTGADTQYFGPGTRLTVL.

The chain combines TRBV27 with TRBJ1-1; D gene unclear. The V gene lost 7 bases and the J gene lost 5 bases, with 8 bases spanning the gap. Germline CDR1 MNHEY, CDR2 SMNVEV (reference sequence). The CDR3 contains 11 residues. This chain's CDR3 is CASTLGTEAFF. In nucleotides, the CDR3 is TGTGCCAGCACCCTGGGAACTGAAGCTTTCTTT.

V usage is TRBV7-2 and J usage is TRBJ2-1; 7 bases agree with TRBD1. Trimming at V came to 2 bases and at J to 6 bases, leaving 1 base not matched to a gene. Germline CDR1 is SGHTA and CDR2 is FQGNSA. The CDR3 is made up of 13 amino acids. CDR3 region: CASSLNRGNEQFF. The CDR3 bases are TGTGCCAGCAGCTTAAACAGGGGCAATGAGCAGTTCTTC.

The chain combines TRBV28 with TRBJ2-3; the D call may be TRBD1 or TRBD2 (6 bases each). CDR1 and CDR2 (germline): MDHEN, SYDVKM. Trimming shortened V by 1 base and J by 4 bases, and 21 bases separated the two germline ends. This CDR3 contains 18 residues. The CDR3 nucleotides read TGTGCCAGCAGTTTATCAGGGCTAGCGAAAAAGGGGGCAGATACGCAGTATTTT. Translation: CASSLSGLAKKGADTQYF.

This clone has a single count. The V gene is TRBV18, the J gene TRBJ1-1; TRBD1 agrees at 7 bases. Losses at the gene ends were 6 bases for V and 4 bases for J; bases not matched to a gene: 8. The V gene's germline CDR1 is KGHSH and CDR2 LQKENI. The CDR3 is made up of 14 amino acids. The DNA for the CDR3 is TGTGCCAGCTCTCCTGACAGGGTAATCACTGAAGCTTTCTTT. It encodes CASSPDRVITEAFF.

This sequence joins TRBV21-1 and TRBJ1-2. TRBV21-1 is deemed a pseudogene. CDR3 length: 11 residues. This chain's CDR3 is CASSRDYGYTF. As DNA, the CDR3 is TGTGCCAGCAGCAGGGACTATGGCTACACCTTC.

The chain couples TRBV4-2 to TRBJ2-7; a weak D match, TRBD2 (6 bases). CDR1 is LGHNA and CDR2 is YNFKEQ in the germline V gene. The V end lost 1 base, the J end lost 2 bases, and 18 bases lay between the germline ends. The CDR3 contains 17 residues. CDR3 nucleotides: TGTGCCAGCAGCCAAGTAATCTCAGCGGGCGCCGCCTACGAGCAGTACTTC. As protein: CASSQVISAGAAYEQYF.

As DNA, the CDR3 is TGTGCCACCCAAAGGCCCGGGACTAGCGCGTACGAGCAGTACTTC. It is translated as CATQRPGTSAYEQYF. The gene calls are TRBV28 and TRBJ2-7; 10 bases agree with TRBD2. CDR3 length: 15 residues. The V gene's germline CDR1 is MDHEN and CDR2 SYDVKM. J gave up 4 bases and V 10 bases, and 13 bases lay outside the gene matches.

This clone has just one count. The chain is built from TRBV5-4 and TRBJ1-4; 9 positions match TRBD1. Germline-derived CDR1 and CDR2 are SGHNT and YYREEE (reference sequence). The V segment lost 7 bases and the J segment 7 bases; nucleotides outside the gene matches: 8. The CDR3 length is 14 residues. CDR3 bases: TGTGCCAGCGCCCTACAGGGGGCGGCTGAAAAACTGTTTTTT. This codes for CASALQGAAEKLFF.

The chain uses TRBV6-5 and TRBJ2-1; either TRBD1 or TRBD2 may supply D (5 bases each). V was shortened by 10 bases and J by 4 bases, with 8 bases between the two germline ends. CDR1 MNHEY and CDR2 SVGAGI come from the germline V gene. CDR3 size: 11 residues. The CDR3 region has the DNA TGTGCCACGGGACGGTACAATGAGCAGTTCTTC. Amino acids: CATGRYNEQFF.

The CDR3 reads CASGLQVAGANEQFF. DNA of the CDR3: TGTGCTAGTGGTTTGCAGGTAGCGGGAGCAAATGAGCAGTTCTTC. The chain combines TRBV12-5 with TRBJ2-1; TRBD2 agrees at 9 bases. Germline V gene lookup returns CDR1 LGHNT and CDR2 FRNRAP. The ends lost 2 bases at V and 7 bases at J; junction bases unmatched: 6. This CDR3 comprises 15 residues.

The CDR3 protein is CASTSSSYTQYF. Written as DNA, the CDR3 is TGTGCCAGCACTAGTAGCAGCTATACGCAGTATTTT. The V call is TRBV6-5, the J call TRBJ2-3; no clear D gene. This CDR3 region has 12 residues. Trimming pared 7 bases from V and 7 bases from J, leaving 12 bases between. In germline, CDR1 is MNHEY, CDR2 SVGAGI.

The table lists this clone with a count of one. The chain combines TRBV20-1 with TRBJ2-1; D is unresolved. Germline lookup yields CDR1 DFQATT and CDR2 SNEGSKA (reference sequence). Trimming pared 6 bases from V and 6 bases from J, leaving 9 bases between. The CDR3 is 11 amino acids. CDR3 nucleotide sequence: TGCAGTGCAGATAGACGCAATGAGCAGTTCTTC. This encodes CSADRRNEQFF.

V and J are TRBV6-4 and TRBJ2-7; 9 bases align to TRBD1. In germline, CDR1 is MRHNA, CDR2 SNTAGT. This CDR3 has 13 residues. V shed 6 bases and J 5 bases; nucleotides not matched to a gene: 5. CDR3 bases: TGTGCCAGCAGAACAGGGGGCAAGAACGAGCAGTACTTC. This sequence encodes CASRTGGKNEQYF.

The rearrangement joins TRBV28 to TRBJ2-5, with D possibly being TRBD1 (6 bases). The CDR3 consists of 15 residues. The V gene's germline CDR1 is MDHEN and CDR2 SYDVKM. V gave up 3 bases and J gave up 0 bases, with 11 bases separating them. The CDR3 bases are TGTGCCAGCAGTTTGGGGGCGGTGTACCAAGAGACCCAGTACTTC. Protein: CASSLGAVYQETQYF.

The V call is TRBV5-1, the J call TRBJ2-5; a weak D match, TRBD1 (6 bases). Trimming took 4 bases from V and 1 from J, leaving 14 bases between them. CDR1 is SGHRS, CDR2 YFSETQ, per germline. The CDR3 consists of 15 residues. The chain's CDR3 is CASSDPMDSQETQYF. The CDR3 DNA reads as TGCGCCAGCAGCGACCCCATGGACAGCCAAGAGACCCAGTACTTC.

The chain combines TRBV5-5 with TRBJ2-3; tentatively, D is TRBD2 (5 bases). Trimming removed 0 bases from V and 0 bases from J, with 8 bases in between. There are 15 residues in the CDR3. From germline, CDR1 is SGHKS and CDR2 YYEKEE (reference sequence). CDR3 nucleotide sequence: TGTGCCAGCAGCTTGGTAGGCGGGAGCACAGATACGCAGTATTTT. It is translated as CASSLVGGSTDTQYF.

This clone has only a few counts. The V call is TRBV5-6, the J call TRBJ1-4; the D gene is possibly TRBD1 (6 bases). The CDR3 spans 14 residues. CDR1 is SGHDT, CDR2 YYEEEE, per germline. Trimming stripped 0 bases from V and 6 bases from J, with 9 bases between. As DNA, the CDR3 is TGTGCCAGCAGCTTGGCGGGGGCCGATGAAAAACTGTTTTTT. It specifies CASSLAGADEKLFF.

The rearrangement links TRBV5-1 to TRBJ2-1; 13 nucleotides agree with TRBD2. Germline values: CDR1 SGHRS, CDR2 YFSETQ. The junction had 23 bases not matched to a gene; V was cut back by 4 bases and J by 10 bases. The CDR3 totals 20 residues. The CDR3 is CASSRSGQGWTSGSLGEQFF. The CDR3 coding sequence is TGCGCCAGCAGCCGTTCGGGACAGGGATGGACTAGCGGGAGCCTGGGGGAGCAGTTCTTC.

The rearrangement uses TRBV18 and TRBJ2-7; 10 nucleotides agree with TRBD2. Germline-derived CDR1 and CDR2 are KGHSH and LQKENI. This CDR3 has 16 residues. Losses at the gene ends were 3 bases for V and 5 bases for J; bases not matched to a gene: 10. CDR3 region: CASSPVGLASSNEQYF. DNA for the CDR3: TGTGCCAGCTCACCCGTGGGACTAGCGAGTTCCAACGAGCAGTACTTC.

The chain is built from TRBV19 and TRBJ2-3; possible D gene TRBD2, 5 bases. Germline V lookup: CDR1 LNHDA, CDR2 SQIVND (reference sequence). The CDR3 length is 14 residues. Trimming shortened V by 3 bases and J by 6 bases, and 13 bases separated the two germline ends. This chain's CDR3 is CASSIPQGGDTQYF. The CDR3 bases are TGTGCCAGTAGTATCCCTCAAGGCGGGGATACGCAGTATTTT.